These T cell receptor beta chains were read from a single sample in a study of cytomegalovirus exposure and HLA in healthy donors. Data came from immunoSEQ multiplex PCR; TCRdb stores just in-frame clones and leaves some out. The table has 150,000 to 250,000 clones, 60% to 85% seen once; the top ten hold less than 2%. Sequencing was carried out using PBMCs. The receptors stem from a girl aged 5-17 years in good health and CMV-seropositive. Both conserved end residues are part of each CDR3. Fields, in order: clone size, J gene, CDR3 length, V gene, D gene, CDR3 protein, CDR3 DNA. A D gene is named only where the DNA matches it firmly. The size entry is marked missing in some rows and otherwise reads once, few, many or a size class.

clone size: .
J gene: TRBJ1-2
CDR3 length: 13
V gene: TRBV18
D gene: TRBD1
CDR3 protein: CASSPETGIGYTF
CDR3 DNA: TGTGCCAGCTCACCAGAGACAGGGATAGGCTACACCTTC

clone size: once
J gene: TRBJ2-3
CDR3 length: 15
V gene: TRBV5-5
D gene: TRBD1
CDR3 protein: CASSPGDRVIDTQYF
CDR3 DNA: TGTGCCAGCAGCCCCGGGGACAGGGTGATAGATACGCAGTATTTT

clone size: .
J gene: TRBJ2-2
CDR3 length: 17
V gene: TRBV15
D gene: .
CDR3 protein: CATSRDLALAGSGELFF
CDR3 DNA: TGTGCCACCAGCAGAGATCTGGCACTAGCTGGCTCCGGGGAGCTGTTTTTT

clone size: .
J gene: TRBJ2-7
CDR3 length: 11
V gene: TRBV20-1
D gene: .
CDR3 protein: CSAPGDYEQYF
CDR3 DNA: TGCAGTGCGCCCGGGGATTACGAGCAGTACTTC

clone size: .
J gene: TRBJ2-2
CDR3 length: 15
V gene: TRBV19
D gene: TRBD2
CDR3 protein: CASYQGLADGGELFF
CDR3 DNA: TGTGCCAGCTACCAGGGACTAGCAGACGGCGGGGAGCTGTTTTTT

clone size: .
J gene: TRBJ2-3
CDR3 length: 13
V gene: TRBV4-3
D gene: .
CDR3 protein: CASSRASTDTQYF
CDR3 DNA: TGCGCCAGCAGCCGGGCCAGTACAGATACGCAGTATTTT

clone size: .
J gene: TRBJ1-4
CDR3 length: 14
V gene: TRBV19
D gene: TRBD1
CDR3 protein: CASSADRGPEKLFF
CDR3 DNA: TGTGCCAGTAGTGCGGACAGGGGGCCAGAAAAACTGTTTTTT

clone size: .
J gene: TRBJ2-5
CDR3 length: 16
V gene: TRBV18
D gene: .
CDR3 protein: CASSRPAGIRGGTQYF
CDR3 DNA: TGTGCCAGCTCACGCCCAGCGGGGATCCGAGGGGGGACCCAGTACTTC

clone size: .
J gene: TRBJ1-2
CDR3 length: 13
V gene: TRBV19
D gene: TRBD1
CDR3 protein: CASTIPGTDGYTF
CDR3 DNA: TGTGCCAGTACTATTCCAGGGACAGATGGCTACACCTTC

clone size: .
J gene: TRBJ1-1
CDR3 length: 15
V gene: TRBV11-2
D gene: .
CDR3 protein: CASSLGTVMNTEAFF
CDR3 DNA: TGTGCCAGCAGCTTAGGGACAGTTATGAACACTGAAGCTTTCTTT

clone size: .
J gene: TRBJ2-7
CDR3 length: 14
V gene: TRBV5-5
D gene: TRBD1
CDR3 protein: CASSFRQGSYEQYF
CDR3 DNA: TGTGCCAGCAGCTTTAGACAGGGTTCCTACGAGCAGTACTTC

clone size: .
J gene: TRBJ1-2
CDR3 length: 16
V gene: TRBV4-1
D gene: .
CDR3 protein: CASSQVGAATNYGYTF
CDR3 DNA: TGCGCCAGCAGCCAAGTTGGGGCAGCGACAAACTATGGCTACACCTTC

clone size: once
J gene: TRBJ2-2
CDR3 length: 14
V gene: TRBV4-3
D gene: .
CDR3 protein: CASRPQDYTGELFF
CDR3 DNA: TGCGCCAGCAGACCGCAAGACTACACCGGGGAGCTGTTTTTT

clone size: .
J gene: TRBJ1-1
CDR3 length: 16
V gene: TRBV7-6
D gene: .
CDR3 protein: CASSLAPPGMNTEAFF
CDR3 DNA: TGTGCCAGCAGCTTAGCGCCGCCCGGGATGAACACTGAAGCTTTCTTT

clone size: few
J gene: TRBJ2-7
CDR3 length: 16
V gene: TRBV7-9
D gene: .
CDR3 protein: CASATLRGGLTYEQYF
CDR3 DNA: TGTGCCAGCGCCACCCTCCGAGGGGGTCTTACCTACGAGCAGTACTTC

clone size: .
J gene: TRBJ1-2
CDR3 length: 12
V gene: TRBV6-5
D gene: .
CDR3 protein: CAGRGWNYGYTF
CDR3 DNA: TGTGCCGGCCGGGGGTGGAATTATGGCTACACCTTC